This T cell receptor beta chain was sequenced for a study of shared clonotypes between healthy human individuals. Study at large: The people who gave samples were a couple of women and a few men aged 18 to 49. Notes on the study in general: Owing to a small donor count, the genetic and exposure-history diversity represented was limited.

On this clone: What it binds is not known.

This CDR3 is built from 13 residues. CDR1 is MNHNY and CDR2 is SVGAGI in the germline V gene (reference sequence). Trimming removed 6 bases from V and 1 base from J, with 7 bases in between. Clones were read by immunoSEQ multiplex PCR, and TCRdb kept only the in-frame ones, dropping some. The sample lists a few million clones, roughly 92% occurring once. Naive CD4+ cells were CD45RA-selected; the remaining cells were memory. The sequencing input was naive CD4+ T cells sorted from blood. The subset was: CD45RA+ positively selected. The receptor was isolated from a young man in good health. The V gene is TRBV6-6, the J gene TRBJ2-1; D might be TRBD1 (5 bases). CDR3 region: CASRAGSYNEQFF. The CDR3, as DNA: TGTGCCAGCAGGGCAGGGTCCTACAATGAGCAGTTCTTC.